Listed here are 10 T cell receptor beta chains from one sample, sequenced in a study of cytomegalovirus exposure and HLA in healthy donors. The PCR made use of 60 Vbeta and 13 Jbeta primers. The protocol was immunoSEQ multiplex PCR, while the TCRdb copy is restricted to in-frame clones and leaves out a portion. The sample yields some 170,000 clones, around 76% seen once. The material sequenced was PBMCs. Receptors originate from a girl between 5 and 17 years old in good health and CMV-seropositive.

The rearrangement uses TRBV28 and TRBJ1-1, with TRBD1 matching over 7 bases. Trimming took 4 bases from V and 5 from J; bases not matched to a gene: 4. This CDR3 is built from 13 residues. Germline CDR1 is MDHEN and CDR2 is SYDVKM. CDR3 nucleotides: TGTGCCAGCAGTTCCACAGGGGATACTGAAGCTTTCTTT. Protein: CASSSTGDTEAFF.

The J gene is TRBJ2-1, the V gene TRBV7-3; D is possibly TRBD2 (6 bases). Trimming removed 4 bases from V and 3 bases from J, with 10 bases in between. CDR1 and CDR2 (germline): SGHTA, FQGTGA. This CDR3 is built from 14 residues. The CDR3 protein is CASSSDYLYNEQFF. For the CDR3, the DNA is TGTGCCAGCAGCTCGGACTACCTCTACAATGAGCAGTTCTTC.

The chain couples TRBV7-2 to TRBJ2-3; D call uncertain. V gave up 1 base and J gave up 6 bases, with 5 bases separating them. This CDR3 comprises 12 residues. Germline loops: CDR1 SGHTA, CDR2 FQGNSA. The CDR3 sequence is CASSLVGDTQYF. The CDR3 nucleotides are TGTGCCAGCAGCTTAGTTGGCGATACGCAGTATTTT.

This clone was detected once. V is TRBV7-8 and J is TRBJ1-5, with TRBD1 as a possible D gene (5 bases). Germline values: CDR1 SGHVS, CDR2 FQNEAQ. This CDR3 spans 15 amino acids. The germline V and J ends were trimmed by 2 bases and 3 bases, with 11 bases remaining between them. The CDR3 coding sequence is TGTGCCAGCAGCTTAAGACCGGACATCAATCAGCCCCAGCATTTT. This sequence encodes CASSLRPDINQPQHF.

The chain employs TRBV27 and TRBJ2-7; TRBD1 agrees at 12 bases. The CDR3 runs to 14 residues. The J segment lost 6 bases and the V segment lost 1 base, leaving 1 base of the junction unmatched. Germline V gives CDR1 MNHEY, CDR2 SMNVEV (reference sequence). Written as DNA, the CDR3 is TGTGCCAGCAGTTTATGGGACAGGGGGCTCGAGCAGTACTTC. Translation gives CASSLWDRGLEQYF.

The DNA of the CDR3 is TGCGCCAGCAGCTGGATGGCCGACAGGGGAAGAGATACGCAGTATTTT. This codes for CASSWMADRGRDTQYF. The chain couples TRBV5-1 to TRBJ2-3; 8 bases match TRBD1. The CDR3 length is 16 residues. Germline lookup yields CDR1 SGHRS and CDR2 YFSETQ. V was pared by 3 bases and J by 5 bases, with 11 bases of the junction left unmatched.

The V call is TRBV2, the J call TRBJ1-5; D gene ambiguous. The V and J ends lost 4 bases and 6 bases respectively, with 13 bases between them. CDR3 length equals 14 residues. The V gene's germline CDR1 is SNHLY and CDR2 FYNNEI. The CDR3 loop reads CASSGSGEAQPQHF. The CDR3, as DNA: TGTGCCAGCAGTGGGTCCGGGGAGGCTCAGCCCCAGCATTTT.

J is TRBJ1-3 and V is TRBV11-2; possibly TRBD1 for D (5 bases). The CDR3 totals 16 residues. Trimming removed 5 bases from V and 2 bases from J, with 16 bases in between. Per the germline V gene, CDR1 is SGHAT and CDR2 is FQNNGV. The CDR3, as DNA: TGTGCCAGCAGCCAACCCCCAGGGAAAGCTGGAAACACCATATATTTT. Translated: CASSQPPGKAGNTIYF.

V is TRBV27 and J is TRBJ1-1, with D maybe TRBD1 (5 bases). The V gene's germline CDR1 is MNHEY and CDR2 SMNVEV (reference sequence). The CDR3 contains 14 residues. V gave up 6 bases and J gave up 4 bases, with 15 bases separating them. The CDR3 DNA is TGTGCCAGCAGACCGGGGCGGGGGATCACTGAAGCTTTCTTT. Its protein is CASRPGRGITEAFF.

This CDR3 reads CASSDRWSSYNEQFF. The CDR3 bases are TGTGCCAGCAGTGACCGCTGGAGCTCCTACAATGAGCAGTTCTTC. The V and J genes are TRBV6-1 and TRBJ2-1, with D unresolved. Germline V gene sequence: CDR1 MNHNS, CDR2 SASEGT. V lost 3 bases, J lost 0 bases, and 9 bases lay in between. The CDR3 totals 15 residues.